This TCR beta chain was identified in a study of response to subunit inactivated influenza vaccine. This clonotype was seen more than once but under ten times. What it binds is not known. TCRdb processed the RT-PCR reads anew with MiXCR; each CDR3 protein has one entry. In the table there are roughly 500,000 distinct CDR3 sequences, about 25% of which are singletons. Study conclusions and caveats: New T cells are recruited in small numbers by each seasonal influenza vaccination, according to the authors' suggestion.

The TCR was taken from a man in his fifties who received an inactivated influenza vaccine. Material: CD4+ T cells sorted from PBMCs, obtained roughly 5 days after vaccination.

In DNA form, the CDR3 reads TGTGCCAGCAGCCCTAGACGGTACTCCTACAATGAGCAGTTCTTC. Its protein product is CASSPRRYSYNEQFF. The J gene is TRBJ2-1, the V gene TRBV7-2; no definite D call. The ends were cut back, 5 bases at V and 0 bases at J, with 11 bases in the middle. This CDR3 is built from 15 residues. Germline V CDR1 and CDR2: SGHTA, FQGNSA.